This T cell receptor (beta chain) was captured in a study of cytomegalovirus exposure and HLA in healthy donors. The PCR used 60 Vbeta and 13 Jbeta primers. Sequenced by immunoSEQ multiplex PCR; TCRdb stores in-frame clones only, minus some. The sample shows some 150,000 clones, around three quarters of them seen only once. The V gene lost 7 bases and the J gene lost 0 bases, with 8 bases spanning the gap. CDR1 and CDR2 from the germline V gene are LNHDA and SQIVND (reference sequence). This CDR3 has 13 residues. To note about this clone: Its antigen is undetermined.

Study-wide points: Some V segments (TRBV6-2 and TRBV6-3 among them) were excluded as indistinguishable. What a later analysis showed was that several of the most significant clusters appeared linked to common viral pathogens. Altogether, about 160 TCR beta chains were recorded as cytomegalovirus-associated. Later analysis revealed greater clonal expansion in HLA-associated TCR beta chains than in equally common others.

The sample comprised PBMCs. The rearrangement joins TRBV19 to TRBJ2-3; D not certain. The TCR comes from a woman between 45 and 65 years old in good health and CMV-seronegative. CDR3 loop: CASTGASTDTQYF. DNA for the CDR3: TGTGCCAGTACTGGAGCTAGCACAGATACGCAGTATTTT.